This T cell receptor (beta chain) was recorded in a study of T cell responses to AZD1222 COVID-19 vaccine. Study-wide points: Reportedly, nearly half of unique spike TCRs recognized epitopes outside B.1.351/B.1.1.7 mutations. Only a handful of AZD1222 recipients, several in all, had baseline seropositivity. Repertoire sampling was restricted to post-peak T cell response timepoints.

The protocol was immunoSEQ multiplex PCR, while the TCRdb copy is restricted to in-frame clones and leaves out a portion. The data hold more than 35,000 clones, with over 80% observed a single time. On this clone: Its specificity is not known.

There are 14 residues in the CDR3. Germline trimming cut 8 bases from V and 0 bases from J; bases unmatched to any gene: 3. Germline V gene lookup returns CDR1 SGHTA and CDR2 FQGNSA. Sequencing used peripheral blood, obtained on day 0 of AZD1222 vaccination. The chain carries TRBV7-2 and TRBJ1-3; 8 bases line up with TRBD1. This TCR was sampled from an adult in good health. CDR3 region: CASQGADSGNTIYF. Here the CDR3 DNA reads TGTGCCAGCCAGGGGGCCGACTCTGGAAACACCATATATTTT.